The 4 T cell receptor beta chains reported below all come from one sample, sequenced in a study of Tregs in tolerant kidney transplant recipients. Method: immunoSEQ multiplex PCR; TCRdb's copy keeps in-frame clones and lacks some. The data contain under 300,000 clones, about 80% of them singletons. The sequencing input was CD4+ T cells from blood. The origin of the receptors is a human donor in good health.

Regarding this clone: Different DNA sequences within this sample yield the same CDR3. The chain has TRBV30 and TRBJ1-5; possibly TRBD1 for D (6 bases). CDR1 GTSNPN and CDR2 SVGIG come from the germline V gene (reference sequence). The germline V and J ends were trimmed by 4 bases and 6 bases, with 16 bases remaining between them. The CDR3 runs to 14 residues. The CDR3: CAWKLQGLGQPQHF. CDR3 DNA sequence: TGTGCCTGGAAGCTACAGGGTCTCGGTCAGCCCCAGCATTTT.

This chain joins TRBV13 and TRBJ2-7, with 8 bases identical to TRBD2. The germline V gene encodes CDR1 PRHDT and CDR2 FYEKMQ (reference sequence). This CDR3 comprises 13 residues. The V and J ends lost 8 bases and 4 bases, in that order; junction bases with no gene match: 7. CDR3 bases: TGTGCCAGCCTCCTAGCGGGTAGATACGAGCAGTACTTC. Translation gives CASLLAGRYEQYF.

The chain recombines TRBV29-1 with TRBJ2-7, with a possible D match to TRBD2 (7 bases). This CDR3 is built from 13 residues. V lost 6 bases to trimming and J lost 0 bases, with 12 bases between them. Germline CDR1 reads SQVTM; CDR2 reads ANQGSEA. CDR3 sequence (DNA): TGCAGCGTCGGGGGCGGGAGCTCCTACGAGCAGTACTTC. Encoded protein: CSVGGGSSYEQYF.

V and J are TRBV9 and TRBJ2-1, with a possible D match to TRBD2 (5 bases). Germline V lookup: CDR1 SGDLS, CDR2 YYNGEE. The length of the CDR3 is 17 residues. V dropped 0 bases and J dropped 0 bases, with 13 bases sitting between them. DNA of the CDR3: TGTGCCAGCAGCGTAGGAGGTCTAGCCGCCTCCTACAATGAGCAGTTCTTC. Translated: CASSVGGLAASYNEQFF.